These 8 T cell receptor beta chains were sequenced from one sample in a study of CD8+ T cells in alopecia areata (dated by TCRdb to the late 2010s). The time point label, read with the paper, signifies: baseline before oral tofacitinib. Library generation was performed with the immunoSEQ multiplex PCR assay. RNA was extracted from all samples and reverse transcribed into cDNA, which served as template for TCR sequencing. Imported from immuneACCESS, the table was reduced by TCRdb to in-frame sequences with V and J called. These copies leave out some clones; in studies compared against another copy, an unresolved V gene accounts for under half, and the cause of the remainder is not known. The sample includes around 200,000 clones, with roughly 59% observed a single time. 1.7% of the sample is held by the ten biggest clonotypes. Material: CD4+ T cells sorted from blood, obtained at week 0. Receptors originate from a human donor with alopecia areata.

The chain combines TRBV30 with TRBJ2-2; perhaps D is TRBD1 or TRBD2 (5 bases each). The CDR3 totals 14 residues. Germline lookup yields CDR1 GTSNPN and CDR2 SVGIG (reference sequence). V lost 0 bases, J lost 6 bases, and 11 bases lay in between. The CDR3 protein is CAWSVLGVAGELFF. CDR3 sequence (DNA): TGTGCCTGGAGTGTACTGGGGGTTGCCGGGGAGCTGTTTTTT.

The chain links TRBV11-2 to TRBJ1-2; tentative D call: TRBD1 (6 bases). Germline loops: CDR1 SGHAT, CDR2 FQNNGV. The CDR3 has 15 residues. Deletions cut 2 bases from V and 2 bases from J, with 12 bases between. The DNA for the CDR3 is TGTGCCAGCAGCTTATCGACAGGCGAGAACTATGGCTACACCTTC. It is translated as CASSLSTGENYGYTF.

The V and J genes are TRBV29-1 and TRBJ1-4; D possibly corresponds to TRBD1 (5 bases). The CDR3 is 13 amino acids. V was shortened by 0 bases and J by 7 bases, with 9 bases between the two germline ends. Germline lookup yields CDR1 SQVTM and CDR2 ANQGSEA. CDR3 nucleotides: TGCAGCGTTGAAGACAGGGACGGTGAAAAACTGTTTTTT. As protein: CSVEDRDGEKLFF.

In DNA, the CDR3 is TGTGCCAGCAGCCCCACAGGGGGTGTAAACGAGCAGTACTTC. It yields the protein CASSPTGGVNEQYF. V usage is TRBV13 and J usage is TRBJ2-7; 8 bases are shared with TRBD1. Trimming cost V 5 bases and J 5 bases; bases outside gene matches: 8. This CDR3 contains 14 residues. Per germline, CDR1 PRHDT and CDR2 FYEKMQ (reference sequence).

In this sample, this clone turned up a few times. This CDR3 is CASSRHFPGTRNEQFF. The CDR3, as DNA: TGCGCCAGCAGTCGTCACTTTCCCGGGACTAGAAATGAGCAGTTCTTC. The chain links TRBV4-3 to TRBJ2-1; 8 bases fit TRBD2. V shed 6 bases, J shed 7 bases, and the junction held 14 bases outside the gene matches. The length of the CDR3 is 16 residues. CDR1 and CDR2 (germline): LGHNA, YSLEER.

CDR3 nucleotides: TGTGCCAGCAGTTCATCAGGGACTAACTATGGCTACACCTTC. It encodes CASSSSGTNYGYTF. This chain joins TRBV6-1 and TRBJ1-2, with D possibly being TRBD1 (5 bases). The CDR3 extends over 14 amino acids. The germline V gene has CDR1 MNHNS and CDR2 SASEGT. V was cut by 5 bases and J by 0 bases, with 10 bases left in between.

The V gene is TRBV30, the J gene TRBJ2-6; D not resolved. Between the trimmed V and J ends, which lost 5 bases and 0 bases, there was a span of 5 bases. Germline V gene sequence: CDR1 GTSNPN, CDR2 SVGIG (reference sequence). The CDR3 totals 13 residues. CDR3 residues: CAWVYSGANVLTF. For the CDR3, the DNA is TGTGCCTGGGTTTACTCTGGGGCCAACGTCCTGACTTTC.

To note about this clone: Other DNA sequences from this sample encode an identical CDR3 as well. This chain connects TRBV4-3 to TRBJ2-7; D is possibly TRBD2 (5 bases). The CDR3 sequence is 13 residues long. Between the trimmed V and J ends, which lost 0 bases and 3 bases, there was a span of 6 bases. CDR1 is LGHNA, CDR2 YSLEER, per germline. The CDR3 DNA reads TGCGCCAGCAGCCAAGAAGAGGGCTACGAGCAGTACTTC. Its protein product is CASSQEEGYEQYF.